This T cell receptor (beta chain) comes out of a study of CD8 T cells in ankylosing spondylitis. Study findings and constraints: Several highly homologous variants formed a TCR beta motif that appeared characteristic of ankylosing spondylitis blood.

This clonotype occurred many times. Its antigen is not known. Using its own MiXCR run on the 5' RACE reads, TCRdb lists one record per CDR3 protein. The sample consists of some 85,000 distinct CDR3 sequences, about 8.3% of them appearing once. Germline V gene sequence: CDR1 MNHEY, CDR2 SVGAGI. The V end lost 0 bases, the J end lost 4 bases, and 16 bases lay between the germline ends. CDR3 size: 16 residues. The genes are TRBV6-5 and TRBJ2-7; D call uncertain. Sample: blood, either unsorted or a sorted T cell fraction (not recorded which). The receptor was isolated from a male donor with ankylosing spondylitis. DNA for the CDR3: TGTGCCAGCAGTTACTCCCAAGACCTTTACCTGTACGAGCAGTACTTC. Protein sequence: CASSYSQDLYLYEQYF.